This TCR beta chain was obtained from a study of cytomegalovirus exposure and HLA in healthy donors. Study overall: Assignment to the Caucasian-associated ancestry cluster applied to over 70% of the approximately 370 genotyped donors. Study results and limitations: About 87% or about 30% of the time was how often most TCR beta V segments were productive, according to an earlier analysis. Because they were indistinguishable, some V segments, including TRBV6-2 and TRBV6-3, were excluded.

The CDR3 has 12 amino acids. The germline V gene encodes CDR1 GTSNPN and CDR2 SVGIG (reference sequence). V was shortened by 3 bases and J by 3 bases, with 6 bases between the two germline ends. Note on this clone: Its antigen remains unidentified.

Both 60 Vbeta primers and 13 Jbeta primers went into the PCR. Clones were read by immunoSEQ multiplex PCR, and TCRdb kept only the in-frame ones, dropping some. The table records roughly 160,000 clones, around four fifths of them present only once. The chain carries TRBV30 and TRBJ1-3; D unclear. Sequenced input: PBMCs. This clonotype was sampled from a boy aged 2-15 years in good health and CMV-seronegative. The CDR3 DNA reads TGTGCCTGGAGGCGGGGTGGAAACACCATATATTTT. Residues: CAWRRGGNTIYF. The variable domain in full, completed from reference TRBV30 and TRBJ1-3, reads SQTIHQWPATLVQPVGSPLSLECTVEGTSNPNLYWYRQAAGRGLQLLFYSVGIGQISSEVPQNLSASRPQDRQFILSSKKLLLSDSGFYLCAWRRGGNTIYFGEGSWLTVV.